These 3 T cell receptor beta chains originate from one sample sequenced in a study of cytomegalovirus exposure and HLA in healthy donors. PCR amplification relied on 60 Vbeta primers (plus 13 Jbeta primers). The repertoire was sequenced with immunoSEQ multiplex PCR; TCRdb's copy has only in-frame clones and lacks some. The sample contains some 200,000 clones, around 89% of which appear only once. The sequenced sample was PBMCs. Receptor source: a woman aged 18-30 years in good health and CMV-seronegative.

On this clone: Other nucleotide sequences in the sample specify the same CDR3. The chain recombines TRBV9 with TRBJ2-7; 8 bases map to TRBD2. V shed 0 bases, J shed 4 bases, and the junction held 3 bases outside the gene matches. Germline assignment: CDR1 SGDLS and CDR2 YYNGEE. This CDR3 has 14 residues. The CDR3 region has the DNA TGTGCCAGCAGCGTAGCGGGGGGGGGATACGAGCAGTACTTC. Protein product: CASSVAGGGYEQYF. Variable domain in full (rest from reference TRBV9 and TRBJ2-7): DSGVTQTPKHLITATGQRVTLRCSPRSGDLSVYWYQQSLDQGLQFLIQYYNGEERAKGNILERFSAQQFPDLHSELNLSSLELGDSALYFCASSVAGGGYEQYFGPGTRLTVT.

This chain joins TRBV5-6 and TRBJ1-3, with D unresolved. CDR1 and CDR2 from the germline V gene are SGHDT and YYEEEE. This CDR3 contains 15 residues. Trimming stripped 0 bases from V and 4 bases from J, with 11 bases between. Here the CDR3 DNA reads TGTGCCAGCAGCTTGGTAACGCGACACGGAAACACCATATATTTT. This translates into CASSLVTRHGNTIYF.

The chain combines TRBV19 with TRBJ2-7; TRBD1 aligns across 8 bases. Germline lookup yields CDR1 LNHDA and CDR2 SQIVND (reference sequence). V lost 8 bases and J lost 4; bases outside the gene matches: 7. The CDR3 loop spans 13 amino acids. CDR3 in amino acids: CASGGQVGYEQYF. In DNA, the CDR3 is TGTGCCAGTGGGGGACAGGTTGGGTACGAGCAGTACTTC.